This T cell receptor (beta chain) was identified in a study of blood T cells in healthy people across ages. Study findings and constraints: Whereas aged donors had fewer naive CD4+ cells, long-lived donors had more of them and higher diversity. PBMCs left unsorted prevented a conclusive naive versus antigen-experienced comparison.

Germline loops: CDR1 MDHEN, CDR2 SYDVKM. This CDR3 contains 19 residues. Trimming removed 5 bases from V and 7 bases from J; junction bases left unmatched: 20. This clonotype was seen only a few times. Its specificity is unknown. The use of a sample-barcoded 5' primer and a J-beta primer mix characterized a second PCR of roughly 7 to 12 cycles. TCRdb recomputed calls from the 5' RACE reads with MiXCR, one row per CDR3 protein. The data show 1 million or so distinct CDR3 sequences, around 45% seen once. What was sequenced was blood. The V and J genes are TRBV28 and TRBJ2-1; 10 bases line up with TRBD2. The sequence derives from a woman in her fifties or sixties in good health. CDR3 amino acids: CASSGWEGGAAGGLNEQFF. The CDR3 nucleotides are TGTGCCAGCAGTGGTTGGGAAGGGGGGGCAGCGGGAGGGTTGAATGAGCAGTTCTTC.